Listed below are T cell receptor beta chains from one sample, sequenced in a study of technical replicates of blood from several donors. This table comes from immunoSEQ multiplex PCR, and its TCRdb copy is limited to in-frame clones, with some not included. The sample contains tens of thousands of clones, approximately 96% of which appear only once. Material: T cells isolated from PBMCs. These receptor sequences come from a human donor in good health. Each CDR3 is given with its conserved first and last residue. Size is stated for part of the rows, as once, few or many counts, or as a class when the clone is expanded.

CDR3 protein: CASSLTGGDGYTF
V gene: TRBV7-9
clone size: -
J gene: TRBJ1-2

CDR3 protein: CASSADRGEYGYTF
V gene: TRBV2
clone size: -
J gene: TRBJ1-2

CDR3 protein: CASSVGGGPGNEQFF
V gene: TRBV9
clone size: -
J gene: TRBJ2-1

CDR3 protein: CASNSLAGGNYEQYF
V gene: TRBV5-1
clone size: once
J gene: TRBJ2-7

CDR3 protein: CASSEMPLAGVYNEQFF
V gene: TRBV6-1
clone size: -
J gene: TRBJ2-1

CDR3 protein: CASSEGRRGINEQFF
V gene: TRBV10-1
clone size: -
J gene: TRBJ2-1

CDR3 protein: CASSLESQGRSYEQYF
V gene: TRBV27
clone size: -
J gene: TRBJ2-7

CDR3 protein: CAIRGQGKGNTEAFF
V gene: TRBV10-3
clone size: few
J gene: TRBJ1-1

CDR3 protein: CAWTNRGLLYEQYF
V gene: TRBV30
clone size: -
J gene: TRBJ2-7

CDR3 protein: CASSLSLVVTYEQYF
V gene: TRBV27
clone size: -
J gene: TRBJ2-7

CDR3 protein: CAIRDPGEGDQPQHF
V gene: TRBV10-3
clone size: -
J gene: TRBJ1-5

CDR3 protein: CASGLVLTGPEDSSYEQYF
V gene: TRBV12-5
clone size: -
J gene: TRBJ2-7

CDR3 protein: CASSLGGAYLHEQYF
V gene: TRBV5-1
clone size: -
J gene: TRBJ2-7

CDR3 protein: CASSPDWQETQYF
V gene: TRBV27
clone size: -
J gene: TRBJ2-5

CDR3 protein: CASSEVSNSPLHF
V gene: TRBV6-1
clone size: -
J gene: TRBJ1-6

CDR3 protein: CASSESTGQETQYF
V gene: TRBV10-1
clone size: -
J gene: TRBJ2-5

CDR3 protein: CASREGRSRSLNTEAFF
V gene: TRBV4-1
clone size: -
J gene: TRBJ1-1

CDR3 protein: CATQGIADTQYF
V gene: TRBV6-1
clone size: -
J gene: TRBJ2-3

CDR3 protein: CASSLWEGRNTEAFF
V gene: TRBV5-1
clone size: once
J gene: TRBJ1-1

CDR3 protein: CASSSGLAGGFFYEQYF
V gene: TRBV7-2
clone size: -
J gene: TRBJ2-7

CDR3 protein: CASSLSGQPYNEQFF
V gene: TRBV9
clone size: -
J gene: TRBJ2-1

CDR3 protein: CASSASAGTKHYEQYF
V gene: TRBV7-6
clone size: -
J gene: TRBJ2-7

CDR3 protein: CASSWELAGGEETQYF
V gene: TRBV5-4
clone size: -
J gene: TRBJ2-5

CDR3 protein: CASSIEGVGYNEQFF
V gene: TRBV19
clone size: -
J gene: TRBJ2-1

CDR3 protein: CASSIGLAGGLTTGELFF
V gene: TRBV19
clone size: once
J gene: TRBJ2-2

CDR3 protein: CASSAGGVKGETQYF
V gene: TRBV2
clone size: -
J gene: TRBJ2-5

CDR3 protein: CATGTGVAEQYF
V gene: TRBV6-6
clone size: once
J gene: TRBJ2-7

CDR3 protein: CASSQDPGGGTGELFF
V gene: TRBV4-1
clone size: -
J gene: TRBJ2-2

CDR3 protein: CASSFTKTGSGNSPLHF
V gene: TRBV5-1
clone size: once
J gene: TRBJ1-6

CDR3 protein: CASSQDTGNTEAFF
V gene: TRBV4-1
clone size: once
J gene: TRBJ1-1

CDR3 protein: CASSEQGHEQYF
V gene: TRBV13
clone size: -
J gene: TRBJ2-7

CDR3 protein: CASSMGQTSTDTQYF
V gene: TRBV19
clone size: -
J gene: TRBJ2-3

CDR3 protein: CASSKSGTKNEAFF
V gene: TRBV7-9
clone size: -
J gene: TRBJ1-1